The 23 T cell receptor beta chains presented below share a single source sample, sequenced in a study of read filtering for tumor transcriptome and immune sequencing. This library used approximately 370 ng RNA and molecular barcoded adaptors spanning alpha/delta and beta/gamma chains. MiXCR, applied by TCRdb to the reads, yields one record per CDR3 protein. The sample comprises more than 100,000 distinct CDR3 sequences, around 14% of which are singletons, and 6.5% to 9% rests with the top ten. Sample: a population of CD138-negative cells sorted from bone marrow. Every receptor here comes from a donor over 35 with multiple myeloma.

At least ten counts were recorded for this clonotype. CDR3 sequence: CASSLGPGNTEAFF. Written as DNA, the CDR3 is TGTGCCAGCAGCTTAGGGCCGGGGAACACTGAAGCTTTCTTT. The J gene is TRBJ1-1, the V gene TRBV7-3; no clear D gene. Looked up from germline, CDR1 is SGHTA and CDR2 is FQGTGA. This CDR3 is built from 14 residues. Trimming cost V 2 bases and J 1 base, with 8 bases left between them.

In its sample, this clonotype was seen many times. V and J are TRBV5-5 and TRBJ2-3, with D unresolved. The CDR3 contains 13 residues. CDR1 SGHKS and CDR2 YYEKEE come from the germline V gene (reference sequence). The V end was cut by 3 bases, the J end by 3 bases, with 8 bases between. As DNA, the CDR3 is TGTGCCAGCAGCTACCTCGGGACAGATACGCAGTATTTT. It yields the protein CASSYLGTDTQYF.

The table lists this clonotype with a few counts. The chain uses TRBV15 and TRBJ1-4; D not resolved. This CDR3 comprises 14 residues. Germline CDR1 LNHNV, CDR2 YYDKDF (reference sequence). The V gene lost 0 bases and the J gene lost 8 bases, with 10 bases spanning the gap. The CDR3 here is CATSRDPLGEKLFF. DNA for the CDR3: TGTGCCACCAGCAGAGATCCCCTTGGGGAAAAACTGTTTTTT.

Concerning this clonotype: Sequence at one end of the junction differs from germline and may be a read error. The CDR3 loop is CASSSSRGTEALF. As DNA, the CDR3 is TGTGCCAGCAGTTCTTCCAGGGGAACTGAAGCTCTCTTT. The V and J genes are TRBV27 and TRBJ1-1, with D perhaps matching TRBD1 (6 bases). Germline V gene data show CDR1 as MNHEY and CDR2 as SMNVEV (reference sequence). The CDR3 contains 13 residues.

This clonotype came up many times. This rearrangement joins TRBV19 to TRBJ1-4; D gene unclear. This CDR3 has 13 residues. Trimming removed 3 bases from V and 0 bases from J, with 2 bases in between. Germline V gene sequence: CDR1 LNHDA, CDR2 SQIVND (reference sequence). The CDR3 sequence: CASSISTNEKLFF. As DNA, the CDR3 is TGTGCCAGTAGTATTTCAACTAATGAAAAACTGTTTTTT.

There are many counts of this clonotype. The V gene is TRBV24-1, the J gene TRBJ2-3; a weak D match, TRBD2 (6 bases). This CDR3 is built from 15 residues. Germline V CDR1 and CDR2: KGHDR, SFDVKD. The V gene lost 4 bases and the J gene lost 6 bases, with 16 bases spanning the gap. CDR3 in amino acids: CATSETTGVGDTQYF. DNA for the CDR3: TGTGCCACCAGTGAGACAACGGGAGTAGGGGATACGCAGTATTTT.

The table lists this clonotype with many counts. The chain is built from TRBV2 and TRBJ1-1; D is unresolved. V shed 7 bases and J shed 4 bases, with 19 bases lying between them. Germline assignment: CDR1 SNHLY and CDR2 FYNNEI. The length of the CDR3 is 15 residues. Here the CDR3 DNA reads TGTGCCAGCACTACAGACTCAGTCGGCGGCACTGAAGCTTTCTTT. Translated: CASTTDSVGGTEAFF.

This clonotype was found many times. The chain has TRBV20-1 and TRBJ2-4; D unresolved. This CDR3 contains 14 residues. CDR1 DFQATT and CDR2 SNEGSKA come from the germline V gene (reference sequence). V gave up 5 bases and J gave up 7 bases, with 18 bases separating them. The CDR3 DNA reads TGCAGTGCTGGCCGCGGTAGAGATTGGAACATTCAGTACTTC. It translates to CSAGRGRDWNIQYF.

Concerning this clonotype itself: A read error may be the cause here, since a much bigger clone is one base away. CDR3 nucleotide sequence: TGCAGCGCGGCTGACATTATGAACGCTGAAGCTTTCTTT. Translating gives CSAADIMNAEAFF. This sequence joins TRBV29-1 and TRBJ1-1; D not resolved. This CDR3 comprises 13 residues. Germline V gene lookup returns CDR1 SQVTM and CDR2 ANQGSEA.

As concerns this clonotype: Given a much more abundant clone one base away, this may be a read error. The chain combines TRBV20-1 with TRBJ1-1; D is undetermined. Trimming removed 3 bases from V and 10 bases from J, with 12 bases in between. Germline CDR1 DFQATT, CDR2 SNEGSKA (reference sequence). The CDR3 runs to 11 residues. CDR3 DNA: TGCAGTGCTAGTAAGGTTGCTGGAGCTTTCTTT. Translated, it gives CSASKVAGAFF.

The chain carries TRBV18 and TRBJ1-5; TRBD1 aligns across 8 bases. Losses at the gene ends were 3 bases for V and 7 bases for J; bases not matched to a gene: 8. The CDR3 extends over 15 amino acids. The germline V gene has CDR1 KGHSH and CDR2 LQKENI. The CDR3 spells CASSPFQGAEQPQHF. In DNA, the CDR3 is TGTGCCAGCTCACCTTTCCAGGGGGCAGAGCAGCCCCAGCATTTT. The full variable domain, rest sourced from reference TRBV18 and TRBJ1-5, is NAGVMQNPRHLVRRRGQEARLRCSPMKGHSHVYWYRQLPEEGLKFMVYLQKENIIDESGMPKERFSAEFPKEGPSILRIQQVVRGDSAAYFCASSPFQGAEQPQHFGDGTRLSIL.

This clonotype turned up a few times. V usage is TRBV5-1 and J usage is TRBJ2-3; no reliable D call. CDR3 length equals 14 residues. Trimming removed 0 bases from V and 3 bases from J, with 8 bases in between. Germline CDR1 reads SGHRS; CDR2 reads YFSETQ. The CDR3: CASSLDSVTDTQYF. As DNA, the CDR3 is TGCGCCAGCAGCTTGGATTCAGTGACAGATACGCAGTATTTT.

As for this clonotype: A much larger clone lies one base from this, so it may be a read error. The conserved phenylalanine or tryptophan is not found at the CDR3 terminus, so this likely reflects a read error. The chain employs TRBV6-1 and TRBJ2-2, with 8 bases that match TRBD2. CDR3 length: 18 amino acids. The germline V gene has CDR1 MNHNS and CDR2 SASEGT. Losses at the gene ends were 5 bases for V and 6 bases for J; bases not matched to a gene: 17. In DNA form, the CDR3 reads TGTGCCAGCAGTTATACCTACGTCGGGACTAGTCCATCCGGGGAGCTGTTTATT. It specifies CASSYTYVGTSPSGELFI.

At least ten counts were recorded for this clonotype. This chain uses TRBV6-2 or TRBV6-3 with TRBJ1-1; no clear D gene. Deletions cut 3 bases from V and 7 bases from J, with 12 bases between. Germline values: CDR1 MNHEY, CDR2 SVGEGT. This CDR3 has 13 residues. The CDR3 region has the DNA TGTGCCAGCAGTTATATCTCGGGAGGTGAAGCTTTCTTT. It translates to CASSYISGGEAFF.

This clonotype was picked up many times. This chain connects TRBV4-3 to TRBJ2-3, with D perhaps assigned TRBD1 or TRBD2 (5 bases each). Germline V gives CDR1 LGHNA, CDR2 YSLEER. The CDR3 has 16 amino acids. Trimming took off 1 base at V and 3 bases at J, with 14 bases between the two ends. The chain's CDR3 is CASSQGGARATDTQYF. In nucleotides, the CDR3 is TGCGCCAGCAGCCAAGGAGGGGCCAGGGCTACAGATACGCAGTATTTT.

Only a few counts were recorded for this clonotype. The V gene is TRBV10-3, the J gene TRBJ2-5; D is uncertain. The germline CDR1 and CDR2 sequences are ENHRY and SYGVKD. Trimming took off 6 bases at V and 5 bases at J, with 7 bases between the two ends. The CDR3 length is 11 residues. The CDR3 loop reads CAISLGETQYF. The DNA of the CDR3 is TGTGCCATCAGCCTCGGGGAGACCCAGTACTTC.

This clonotype was seen ten or more times. An end of the junction does not agree with germline; a read error may underlie this. The genes are TRBV6-5 and TRBJ2-1; D gene unclear. Germline lookup yields CDR1 MNHEY and CDR2 SVGAGI. The CDR3 loop spans 13 amino acids. In DNA, the CDR3 is TGTGCCAGCAGCTACGGTGGGTACAATGAGCAGCTCTTC. This translates into CASSYGGYNEQLF.

Turning to this clonotype: A junction boundary mismatches the germline segment, possibly from a read error. This chain uses TRBV29-1 with TRBJ2-3, with 10 bases lining up with TRBD1. Looked up from germline, CDR1 is SQVTM and CDR2 is ANQGSEA. This CDR3 has 15 amino acids. For the CDR3, the DNA is TGCAGCATTGAAGAAGGTGGGGACAGGGGAGATACGCAGTATTTT. Translation: CSIEEGGDRGDTQYF.

This clonotype was observed many times. V gene TRBV6-1 combines with J gene TRBJ2-7, with D possibly called TRBD1 or TRBD2 (5 bases each). Deletions cut 6 bases from V and 4 bases from J, with 16 bases between. The CDR3 has 14 amino acids. The germline CDR1 and CDR2 sequences are MNHNS and SASEGT. The CDR3 DNA follows: TGTGCCAGCAGCGCTAGCCAGGGACCTTACGAGCAGTACTTC. It codes for CASSASQGPYEQYF.

This clonotype occurred many times. This chain connects TRBV12-3 or TRBV12-4 to TRBJ1-2; D unresolved. V was trimmed by 5 bases and J by 8 bases, leaving 12 bases between them. This CDR3 is 12 amino acids long. The CDR3 DNA is TGTGCCAGCAGTCGATCCATATCGGGCTACACCTTC. Translating it yields CASSRSISGYTF.

This clonotype occurred many times. V usage is TRBV19 and J usage is TRBJ2-5, with TRBD2 matching over 7 bases. The CDR3 covers 16 residues. After removal of 6 bases from V and 0 bases from J, the junction contained 10 bases not matched to a gene. Germline V lookup: CDR1 LNHDA, CDR2 SQIVND (reference sequence). CDR3 DNA: TGTGCCAGTAGCCCTGCTAGCGGAGGTTACCAAGAGACCCAGTACTTC. This encodes CASSPASGGYQETQYF.

In its sample, this clonotype was seen many times. The chain couples TRBV19 to TRBJ2-7, with TRBD2 identical over 9 bases. This CDR3 region has 15 residues. J gave up 5 bases and V 1 base, and 6 bases lay outside the gene matches. CDR1 is LNHDA, CDR2 SQIVND, per germline (reference sequence). The CDR3, as DNA: TGTGCCAGTAGTATAGCGGCTAGCGGGACGGACGAGCAGTACTTC. Protein sequence: CASSIAASGTDEQYF.

In this sample, this clonotype turned up many times. J is TRBJ2-1 and V is TRBV12-3 or TRBV12-4, with D possibly TRBD2 on 6 matching bases. There are 16 residues in the CDR3. Trimming removed 5 bases from V and 2 bases from J, with 16 bases in between. The CDR3: CASSPIRGKAYNEQFF. The CDR3 nucleotides are TGTGCCAGCAGTCCTATCCGGGGGAAGGCCTACAATGAGCAGTTCTTC.